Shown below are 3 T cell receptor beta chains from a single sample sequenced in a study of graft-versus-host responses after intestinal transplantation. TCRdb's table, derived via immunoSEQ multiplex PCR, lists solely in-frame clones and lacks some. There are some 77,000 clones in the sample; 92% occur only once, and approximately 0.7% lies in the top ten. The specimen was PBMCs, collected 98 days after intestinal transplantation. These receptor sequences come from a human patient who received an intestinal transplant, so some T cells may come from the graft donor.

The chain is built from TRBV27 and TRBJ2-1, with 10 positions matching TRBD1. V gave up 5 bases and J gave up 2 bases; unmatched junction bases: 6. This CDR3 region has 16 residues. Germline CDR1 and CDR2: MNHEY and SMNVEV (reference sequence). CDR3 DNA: TGTGCCAGCAGTCGTCTTGACAGGGGGCCCTACAATGAGCAGTTCTTC. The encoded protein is CASSRLDRGPYNEQFF.

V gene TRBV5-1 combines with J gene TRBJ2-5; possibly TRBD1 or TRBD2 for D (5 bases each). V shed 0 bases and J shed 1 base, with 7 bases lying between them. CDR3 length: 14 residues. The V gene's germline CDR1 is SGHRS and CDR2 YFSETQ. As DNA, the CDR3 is TGCGCCAGCAGCTTGGCGGGGACCCAAGAGACCCAGTACTTC. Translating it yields CASSLAGTQETQYF.

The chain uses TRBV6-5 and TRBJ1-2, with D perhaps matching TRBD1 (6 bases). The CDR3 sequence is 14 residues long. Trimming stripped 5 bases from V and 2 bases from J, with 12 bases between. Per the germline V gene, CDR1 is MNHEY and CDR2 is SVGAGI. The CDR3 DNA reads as TGTGCCAGCAGTGATATTGACAGGAACTATGGCTACACCTTC. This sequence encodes CASSDIDRNYGYTF.